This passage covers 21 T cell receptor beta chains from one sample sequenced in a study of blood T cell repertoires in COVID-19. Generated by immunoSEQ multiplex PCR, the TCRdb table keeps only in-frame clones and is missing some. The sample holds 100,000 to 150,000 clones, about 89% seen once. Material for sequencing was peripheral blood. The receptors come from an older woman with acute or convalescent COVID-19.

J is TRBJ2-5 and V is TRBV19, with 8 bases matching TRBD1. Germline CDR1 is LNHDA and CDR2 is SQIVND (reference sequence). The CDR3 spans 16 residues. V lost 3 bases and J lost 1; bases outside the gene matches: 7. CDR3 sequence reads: CASSMGPGQGQETQYF. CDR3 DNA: TGTGCCAGTAGTATGGGACCCGGACAGGGCCAAGAGACCCAGTACTTC.

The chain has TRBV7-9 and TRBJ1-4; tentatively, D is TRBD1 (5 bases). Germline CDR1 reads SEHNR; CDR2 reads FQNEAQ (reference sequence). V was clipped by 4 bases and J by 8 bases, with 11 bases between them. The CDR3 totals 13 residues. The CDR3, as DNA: TGTGCCAGCAGCTCCCAGGGAAGGGAAAAACTGTTTTTT. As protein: CASSSQGREKLFF.

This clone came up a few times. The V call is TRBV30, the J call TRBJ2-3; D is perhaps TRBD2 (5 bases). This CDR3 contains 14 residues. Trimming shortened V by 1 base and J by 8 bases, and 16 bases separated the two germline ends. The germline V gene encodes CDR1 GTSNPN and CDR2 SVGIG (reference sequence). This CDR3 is CAWSDRPEGGTQYF. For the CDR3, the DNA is TGTGCCTGGAGTGACCGGCCTGAGGGTGGTACGCAGTATTTT.

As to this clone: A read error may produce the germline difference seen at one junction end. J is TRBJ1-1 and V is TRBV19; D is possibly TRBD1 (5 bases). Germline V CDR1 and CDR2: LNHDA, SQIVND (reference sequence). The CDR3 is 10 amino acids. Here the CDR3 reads CASMGGSWVF. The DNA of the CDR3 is TGTGCCAGTATGGGGGGGAGTTGGGTCTTT.

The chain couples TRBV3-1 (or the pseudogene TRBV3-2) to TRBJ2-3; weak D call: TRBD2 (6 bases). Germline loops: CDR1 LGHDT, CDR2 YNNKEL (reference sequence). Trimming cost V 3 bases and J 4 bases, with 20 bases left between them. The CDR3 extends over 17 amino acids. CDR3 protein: CASSHRLTGEDADTQYF. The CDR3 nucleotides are TGTGCCAGCAGCCACCGACTGACGGGGGAAGATGCAGATACGCAGTATTTT.

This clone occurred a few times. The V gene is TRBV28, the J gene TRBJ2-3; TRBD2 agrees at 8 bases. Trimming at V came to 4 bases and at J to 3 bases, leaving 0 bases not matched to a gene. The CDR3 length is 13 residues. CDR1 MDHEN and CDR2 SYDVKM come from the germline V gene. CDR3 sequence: CASSSGGTDTQYF. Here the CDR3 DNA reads TGTGCCAGCAGTTCGGGGGGGACAGATACGCAGTATTTT.

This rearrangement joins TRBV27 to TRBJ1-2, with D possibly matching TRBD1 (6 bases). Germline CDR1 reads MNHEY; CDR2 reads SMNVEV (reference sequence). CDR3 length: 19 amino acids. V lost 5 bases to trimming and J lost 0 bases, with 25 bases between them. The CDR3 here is CASSNLRGASPTANYGYTF. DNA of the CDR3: TGTGCCAGCAGTAACCTTCGGGGGGCGAGTCCCACCGCTAACTATGGCTACACCTTC.

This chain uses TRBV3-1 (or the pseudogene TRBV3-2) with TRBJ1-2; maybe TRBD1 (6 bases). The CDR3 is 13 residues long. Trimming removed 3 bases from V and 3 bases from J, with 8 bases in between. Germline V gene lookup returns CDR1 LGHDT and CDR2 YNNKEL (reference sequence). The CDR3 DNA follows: TGTGCCAGCAGCCAGGACAGTTACTATGGCTACACCTTC. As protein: CASSQDSYYGYTF.

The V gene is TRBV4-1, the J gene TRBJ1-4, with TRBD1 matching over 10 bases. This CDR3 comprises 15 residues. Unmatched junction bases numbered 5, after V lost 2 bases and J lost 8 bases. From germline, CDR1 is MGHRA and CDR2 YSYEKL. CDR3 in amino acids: CASSQSGTGVEKLFF. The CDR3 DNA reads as TGCGCCAGCAGCCAATCCGGGACAGGGGTAGAAAAACTGTTTTTT.

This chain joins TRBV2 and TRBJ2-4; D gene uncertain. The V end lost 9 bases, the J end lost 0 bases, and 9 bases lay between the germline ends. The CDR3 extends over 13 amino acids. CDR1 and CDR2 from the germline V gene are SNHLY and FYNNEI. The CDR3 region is CASLELAKNIQYF. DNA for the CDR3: TGTGCCAGTCTAGAATTAGCCAAAAACATTCAGTACTTC.

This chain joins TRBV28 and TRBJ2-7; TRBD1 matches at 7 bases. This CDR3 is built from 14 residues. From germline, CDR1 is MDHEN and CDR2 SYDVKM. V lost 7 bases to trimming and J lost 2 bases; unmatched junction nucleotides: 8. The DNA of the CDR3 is TGTGCCAGCAACATGGGACAGCCTCCCTACGAGCAGTACTTC. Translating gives CASNMGQPPYEQYF. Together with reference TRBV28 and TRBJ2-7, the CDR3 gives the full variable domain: DVKVTQSSRYLVKRTGEKVFLECVQDMDHENMFWYRQDPGLGLRLIYFSYDVKMKEKGDIPEGYSVSREKKERFSLILESASTNQTSMYLCASNMGQPPYEQYFGPGTRLTVT.

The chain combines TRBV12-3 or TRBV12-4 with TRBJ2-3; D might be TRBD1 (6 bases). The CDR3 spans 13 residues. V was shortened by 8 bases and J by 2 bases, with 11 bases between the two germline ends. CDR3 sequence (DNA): TGTGCCAGCGTAACAGGGTACACAGATACGCAGTATTTT. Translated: CASVTGYTDTQYF.

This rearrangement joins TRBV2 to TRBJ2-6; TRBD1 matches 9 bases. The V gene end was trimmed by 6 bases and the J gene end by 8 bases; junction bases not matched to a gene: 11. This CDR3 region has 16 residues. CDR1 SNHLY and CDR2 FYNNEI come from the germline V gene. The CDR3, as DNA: TGTGCCAGCAGCGATGTATCCGGGACAGGGTCCAACGTCCTGACTTTC. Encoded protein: CASSDVSGTGSNVLTF. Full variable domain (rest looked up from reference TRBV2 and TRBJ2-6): EPEVTQTPSHQVTQMGQEVILRCVPISNHLYFYWYRQILGQKVEFLVSFYNNEISEKSEIFDDQFSVERPDGSNFTLKIRSTKLEDSAMYFCASSDVSGTGSNVLTFGAGSRLTVL.

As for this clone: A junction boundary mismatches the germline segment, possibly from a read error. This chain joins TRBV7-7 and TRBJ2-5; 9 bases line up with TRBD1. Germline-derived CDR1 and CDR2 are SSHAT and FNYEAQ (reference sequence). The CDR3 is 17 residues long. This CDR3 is CASSSGLTGGRQETQYF. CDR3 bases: TGTGCTAGCAGCTCTGGCCTCACAGGGGGCAGGCAAGAGACCCAGTACTTC.

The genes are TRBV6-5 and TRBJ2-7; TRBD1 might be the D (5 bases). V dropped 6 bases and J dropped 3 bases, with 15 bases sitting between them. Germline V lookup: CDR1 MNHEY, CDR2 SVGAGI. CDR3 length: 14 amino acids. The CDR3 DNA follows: TGTGCCAGCAGCCGACAGAAAGGGGACTACGAGCAGTACTTC. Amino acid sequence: CASSRQKGDYEQYF.

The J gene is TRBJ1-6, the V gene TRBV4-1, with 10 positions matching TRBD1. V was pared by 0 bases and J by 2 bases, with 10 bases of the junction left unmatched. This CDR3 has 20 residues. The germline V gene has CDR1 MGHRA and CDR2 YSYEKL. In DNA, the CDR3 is TGCGCCAGCAGCCAAGATATCGGACAGGGGGTTGTAGCCTATAATTCACCCCTCCACTTT. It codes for CASSQDIGQGVVAYNSPLHF.

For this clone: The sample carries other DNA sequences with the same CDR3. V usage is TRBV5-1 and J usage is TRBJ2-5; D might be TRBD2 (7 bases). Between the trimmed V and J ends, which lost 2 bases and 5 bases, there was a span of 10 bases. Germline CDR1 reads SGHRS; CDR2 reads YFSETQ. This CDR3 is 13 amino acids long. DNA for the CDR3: TGCGCCAGCAGCTTAGGGGGAGGGGAGACCCAGTACTTC. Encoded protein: CASSLGGGETQYF.

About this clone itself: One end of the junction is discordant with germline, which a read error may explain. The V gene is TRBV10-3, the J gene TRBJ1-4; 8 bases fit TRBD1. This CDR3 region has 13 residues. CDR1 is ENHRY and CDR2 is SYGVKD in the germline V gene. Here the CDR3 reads CAISESDRERAVF. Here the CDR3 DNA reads TGTGCCATCAGTGAGTCGGACAGGGAACGGGCCGTTTTT.

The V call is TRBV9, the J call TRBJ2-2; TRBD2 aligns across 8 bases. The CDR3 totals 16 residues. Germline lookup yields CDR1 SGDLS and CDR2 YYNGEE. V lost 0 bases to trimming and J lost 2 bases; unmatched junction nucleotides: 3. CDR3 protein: CASSVGAGVNTGELFF. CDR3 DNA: TGTGCCAGCAGCGTAGGAGCGGGGGTCAACACCGGGGAGCTGTTTTTT.

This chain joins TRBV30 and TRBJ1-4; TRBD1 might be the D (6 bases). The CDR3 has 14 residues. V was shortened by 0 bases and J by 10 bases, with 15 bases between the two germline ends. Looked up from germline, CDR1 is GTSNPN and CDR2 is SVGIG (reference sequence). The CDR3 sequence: CAWSVEGESAKLFF. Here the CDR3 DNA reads TGTGCCTGGAGTGTTGAGGGGGAAAGTGCAAAACTGTTTTTT.

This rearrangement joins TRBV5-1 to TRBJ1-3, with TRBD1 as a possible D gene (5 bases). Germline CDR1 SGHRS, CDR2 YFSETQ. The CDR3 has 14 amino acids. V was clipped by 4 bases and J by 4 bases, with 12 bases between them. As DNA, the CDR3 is TGCGCCAGCAGCGACAGAATGAGGGGAAACACCATATATTTT. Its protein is CASSDRMRGNTIYF.